These T cell receptor beta chains were read from a single sample in a study of Graves' ophthalmopathy and Graves' hyperthyroidism. A single record per CDR3 protein comes from TCRdb applying MiXCR to the multiplex PCR reads. The table includes 580,000 or so distinct CDR3 sequences, 35% to 40% detected once. The sample comprised peripheral blood or thyroid tissue (not recorded which). The receptors come from an adult man with Graves' hyperthyroidism. Each CDR3 is given with its conserved first and last residue. Fields, in order: D gene, clone size, V gene, CDR3 length, J gene, CDR3 protein, CDR3 DNA. A D gene is named only where the DNA matches it firmly. Size is omitted from some rows. Given values are once, few, many or a class for expanded clones.

-	many	TRBV24-1	15	TRBJ1-3	CATRGPDLSGNTIYF	TGTGCCACCAGAGGCCCTGACCTCTCTGGAAACACCATATATTTT
TRBD1	-	TRBV20-1	15	TRBJ1-2	CSASSLRDRGNGYTF	TGCAGTGCCAGCTCACTCCGGGACAGGGGGAATGGCTACACCTTC
TRBD1	-	TRBV7-8	16	TRBJ1-4	CASSERRGRDNEKLFF	TGTGCCAGCAGTGAACGAAGGGGGCGGGATAATGAAAAACTGTTTTTT
-	-	TRBV20-1	15	TRBJ1-1	CSARGSRDDDTEAFF	TGCAGTGCTAGAGGATCCAGGGACGACGACACTGAAGCTTTCTTT
-	-	TRBV7-2	12	TRBJ1-2	CASSLLGRGYTF	TGTGCCAGCAGCTTATTGGGCCGCGGCTACACCTTC
-	-	TRBV15	14	TRBJ1-1	CATSRALFNTEAFF	TGTGCCACCAGCAGAGCACTCTTCAACACTGAAGCTTTCTTT
TRBD1	-	TRBV3-1	16	TRBJ1-4	CASSHRTRTGNEKLFF	TGTGCCAGCAGCCATCGAACCAGGACAGGAAATGAAAAACTGTTTTTT
TRBD1	-	TRBV29-1	14	TRBJ1-2	CSVDPAGTGYGYTF	TGCAGCGTAGACCCTGCGGGGACAGGCTATGGCTACACCTTC
-	few	TRBV5-4	14	TRBJ2-5	CASSYQDGAETQYF	TGTGCCAGCAGCTATCAAGACGGGGCGGAGACCCAGTACTTC
-	many	TRBV20-1	14	TRBJ1-5	CSARGGGIGQPQHF	TGCAGTGCTAGAGGGGGGGGTATCGGGCAGCCCCAGCATTTT
-	-	TRBV29-1	14	TRBJ1-1	CSVTGPGLNTEAFF	TGCAGCGTTACTGGGCCAGGGCTGAACACTGAAGCTTTCTTT
-	many	TRBV29-1	17	TRBJ2-7	CSAPDHGQQQGSYEQYF	TGCAGCGCCCCGGATCACGGACAGCAGCAGGGCTCCTACGAGCAGTACTTC
-	-	TRBV30	12	TRBJ1-1	CAWSPAGTEAFF	TGTGCCTGGAGTCCAGCGGGGACTGAAGCTTTCTTT
-	few	TRBV18	13	TRBJ2-5	CASSPPNQETQYF	TGTGCCAGCTCACCACCTAACCAAGAGACCCAGTACTTC
TRBD1	-	TRBV29-1	14	TRBJ2-7	CSVVSGQGIHEQYF	TGCAGCGTTGTTTCGGGACAGGGGATCCACGAGCAGTACTTC
-	-	TRBV29-1	14	TRBJ1-1	CSPTVQGRDTEAFF	TGCAGCCCCACGGTGCAGGGTAGAGACACTGAAGCTTTCTTT
-	-	TRBV7-2	15	TRBJ2-7	CASSARGLENYEQYF	TGTGCCAGCAGCGCCAGGGGATTAGAAAACTACGAGCAGTACTTC
TRBD2	once	TRBV2	13	TRBJ2-5	CASIASGGETQYF	TGTGCCAGCATCGCTAGCGGGGGAGAGACCCAGTACTTC
-	-	TRBV7-2	14	TRBJ1-2	CASSLASGGVGYTF	TGTGCCAGCAGCTTAGCTAGCGGGGGAGTCGGCTACACCTTC
-	many	TRBV12-3/TRBV12-4	13	TRBJ1-1	CASSLGWPTEAFF	TGTGCCAGCAGTTTAGGGTGGCCGACTGAAGCTTTCTTT
-	few	TRBV12-3/TRBV12-4	13	TRBJ1-2	CASSLRPHSGYTF	TGTGCCAGCAGTTTACGGCCCCACAGTGGCTACACCTTC
TRBD1	many	TRBV6-5	15	TRBJ2-7	CASSPSTGGSYEQYF	TGTGCCAGCAGTCCCAGCACAGGGGGTTCCTACGAGCAGTACTTC
TRBD2	-	TRBV7-9	17	TRBJ2-1	CASSDGLAGSSYNEQFF	TGTGCCAGCAGCGACGGTCTAGCGGGAAGCTCCTACAATGAGCAGTTCTTC
TRBD1	-	TRBV29-1	13	TRBJ2-2	CSMADRVLGELFF	TGCAGCATGGCGGACAGGGTCCTCGGGGAGCTGTTTTTT
TRBD2	many	TRBV6-5	14	TRBJ2-7	CASSSGTSGGRQYF	TGTGCCAGCAGTTCCGGGACTAGCGGGGGTCGGCAGTACTTC
-	few	TRBV20-1	14	TRBJ1-4	CSARDSLSNEKLFF	TGCAGTGCTAGAGACTCCCTCTCTAATGAAAAACTGTTTTTT
TRBD2	-	TRBV11-2	17	TRBJ2-7	CASSLGPSGTSFHEQYF	TGTGCCAGCAGCTTAGGGCCTAGCGGGACGTCCTTCCACGAGCAGTACTTC
TRBD1	many	TRBV24-1	15	TRBJ1-2	CATSTGTGINYGYTF	TGTGCCACCAGTACCGGGACAGGGATCAACTATGGCTACACCTTC
TRBD1	-	TRBV2	15	TRBJ1-2	CASSPVPGQGLGYTF	TGTGCCAGCAGCCCGGTTCCGGGACAGGGGCTCGGCTACACCTTC